The entry that follows covers one T cell receptor (beta chain) sequence. In the source study's methods: Scientists estimated how many nucleated cells there were by amplifying reference gene primers. TCRdb's copy holds only in-frame clones and misses some; the assay was immunoSEQ multiplex PCR. The DNA was the basis for D and trimming; V, J and clone size are from that table. The sample gives about 170,000 clones, about 80% of which show up once; 2.6% is in the top ten. The germline CDR1 and CDR2 sequences are GTSNPN and SVGIG (reference sequence). The CDR3 spans 14 residues. This sample was taken from a study of blood T cell repertoires in COVID-19. Study-level background: The United States, Italy and Spain were the sources of the acute and convalescent COVID-19 samples.

The material sequenced was peripheral blood. The chain combines TRBV30 with TRBJ2-7; D is perhaps TRBD2 (6 bases). The sequence came from a human donor with acute or convalescent COVID-19. The donor label of this sample is uncertain. The CDR3 reads CLDRADRGDKFQYF. The DNA of the CDR3 is TGTCTCGACCGGGCCGACCGCGGGGATAAGTTCCAGTACTTC.